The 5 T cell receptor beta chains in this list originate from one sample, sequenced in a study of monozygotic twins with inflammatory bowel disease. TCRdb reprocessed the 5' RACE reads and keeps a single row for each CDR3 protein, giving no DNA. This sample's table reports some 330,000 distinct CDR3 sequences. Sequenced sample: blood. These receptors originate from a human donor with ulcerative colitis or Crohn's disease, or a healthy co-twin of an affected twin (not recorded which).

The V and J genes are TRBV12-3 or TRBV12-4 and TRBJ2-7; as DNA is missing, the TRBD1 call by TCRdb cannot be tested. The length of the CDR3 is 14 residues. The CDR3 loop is CASSMGQRSYEQYF.

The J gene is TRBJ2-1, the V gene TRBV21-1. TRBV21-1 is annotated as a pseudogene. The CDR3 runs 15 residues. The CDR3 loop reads CASSNHRSFYNEQFF.

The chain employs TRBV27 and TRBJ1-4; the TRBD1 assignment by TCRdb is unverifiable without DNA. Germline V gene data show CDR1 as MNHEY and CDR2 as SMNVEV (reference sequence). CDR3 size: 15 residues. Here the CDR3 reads CASSLKRGLAEKLFF.

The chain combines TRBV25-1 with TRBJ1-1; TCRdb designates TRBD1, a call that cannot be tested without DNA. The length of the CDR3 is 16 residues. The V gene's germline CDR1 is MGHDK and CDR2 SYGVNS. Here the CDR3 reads CASSDLRDRGFTEAFF.

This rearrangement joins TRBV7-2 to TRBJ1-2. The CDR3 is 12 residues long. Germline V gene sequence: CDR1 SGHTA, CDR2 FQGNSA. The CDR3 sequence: CASSLGTRGYTF.